This T cell receptor (beta chain) was recovered during a study of blood T cell repertoires in COVID-19. TCRdb's table, derived via immunoSEQ multiplex PCR, lists solely in-frame clones and lacks some. The data contain about 400,000 clones, roughly 90% of them seen just once; the ten biggest clones take up 0.95% to 1.5%. The V gene end was trimmed by 5 bases and the J gene end by 5 bases; junction bases not matched to a gene: 11. Germline V gene sequence: CDR1 SGHTA, CDR2 FQGTGA. This CDR3 comprises 15 residues. This chain connects TRBV7-3 to TRBJ1-1; 7 bases agree with TRBD1. Material for sequencing was peripheral blood. The TCR was taken from a man between 35 and 55 years old with acute or convalescent COVID-19. CDR3 coding DNA: TGTGCCAGCAGCGCAAACAGGGGTGGGAAAACTGAAGCTTTCTTT. The encoded protein is CASSANRGGKTEAFF.